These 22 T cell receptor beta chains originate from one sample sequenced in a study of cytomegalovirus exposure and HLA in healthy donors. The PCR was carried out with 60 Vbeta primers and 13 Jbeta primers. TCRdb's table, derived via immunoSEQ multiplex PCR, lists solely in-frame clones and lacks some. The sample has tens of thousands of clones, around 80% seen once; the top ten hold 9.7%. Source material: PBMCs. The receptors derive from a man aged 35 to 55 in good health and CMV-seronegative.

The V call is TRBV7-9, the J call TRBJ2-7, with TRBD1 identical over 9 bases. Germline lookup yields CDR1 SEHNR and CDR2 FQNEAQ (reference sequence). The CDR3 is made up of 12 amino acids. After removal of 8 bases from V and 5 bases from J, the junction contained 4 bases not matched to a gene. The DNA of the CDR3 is TGTGCCAGCCGGGACAGGGACGACGAGCAGTACTTC. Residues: CASRDRDDEQYF.

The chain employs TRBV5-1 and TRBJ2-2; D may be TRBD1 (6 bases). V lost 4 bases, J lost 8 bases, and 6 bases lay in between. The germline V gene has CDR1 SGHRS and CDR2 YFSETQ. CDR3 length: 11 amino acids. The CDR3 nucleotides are TGCGCCAGCAGCGACAGGGGGGAGCTGTTTTTT. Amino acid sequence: CASSDRGELFF.

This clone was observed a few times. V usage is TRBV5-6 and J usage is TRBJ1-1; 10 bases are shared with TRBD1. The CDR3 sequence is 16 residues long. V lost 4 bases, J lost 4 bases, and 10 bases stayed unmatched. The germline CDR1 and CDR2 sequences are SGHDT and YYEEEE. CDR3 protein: CASSARQGALGTEAFF. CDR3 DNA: TGTGCCAGCAGCGCGCGACAGGGGGCGTTGGGCACTGAAGCTTTCTTT.

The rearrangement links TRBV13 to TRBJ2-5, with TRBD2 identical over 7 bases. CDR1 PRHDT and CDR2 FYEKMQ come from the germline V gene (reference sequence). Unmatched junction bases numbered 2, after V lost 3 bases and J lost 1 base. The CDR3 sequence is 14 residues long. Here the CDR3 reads CASSFPSGQETQYF. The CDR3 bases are TGTGCCAGCAGCTTCCCTAGCGGCCAAGAGACCCAGTACTTC.

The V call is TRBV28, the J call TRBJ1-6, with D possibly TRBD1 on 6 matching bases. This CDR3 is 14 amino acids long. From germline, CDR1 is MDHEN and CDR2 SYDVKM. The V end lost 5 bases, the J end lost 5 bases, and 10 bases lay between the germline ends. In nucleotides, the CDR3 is TGTGCCAGCAGTATGACAGGCGATAATTCACCCCTCCACTTT. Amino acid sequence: CASSMTGDNSPLHF.

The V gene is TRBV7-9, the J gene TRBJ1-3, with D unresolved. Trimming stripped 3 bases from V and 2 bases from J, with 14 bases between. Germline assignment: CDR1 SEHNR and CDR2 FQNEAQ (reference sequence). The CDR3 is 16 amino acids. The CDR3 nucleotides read TGTGCCAGCAGCTTGTCCGCGGGATCGGCTGGAAACACCATATATTTT. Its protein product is CASSLSAGSAGNTIYF.

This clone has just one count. The CDR3 region is CASSLPGAYEQYF. CDR3 nucleotides: TGTGCCAGCAGCCTACCCGGGGCCTACGAGCAGTACTTC. The chain links TRBV7-9 to TRBJ2-7; D possibly corresponds to TRBD2 (5 bases). The germline V gene encodes CDR1 SEHNR and CDR2 FQNEAQ (reference sequence). The CDR3 covers 13 residues. Trimming took off 5 bases at V and 2 bases at J, with 10 bases between the two ends.

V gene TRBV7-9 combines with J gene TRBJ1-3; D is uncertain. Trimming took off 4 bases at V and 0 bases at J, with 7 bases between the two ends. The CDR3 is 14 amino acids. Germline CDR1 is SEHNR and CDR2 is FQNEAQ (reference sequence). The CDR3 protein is CASSYGDSGNTIYF. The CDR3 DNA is TGTGCCAGCAGCTACGGGGACTCTGGAAACACCATATATTTT.

The CDR3 sequence is CSVDGQGELNTEAFF. The CDR3, as DNA: TGCAGCGTGGACGGACAGGGTGAGTTGAACACTGAAGCTTTCTTT. The rearrangement links TRBV29-1 to TRBJ1-1; TRBD1 matches at 8 bases. V shed 6 bases and J 0 bases; nucleotides not matched to a gene: 9. Germline assignment: CDR1 SQVTM and CDR2 ANQGSEA. The CDR3 sequence is 15 residues long.

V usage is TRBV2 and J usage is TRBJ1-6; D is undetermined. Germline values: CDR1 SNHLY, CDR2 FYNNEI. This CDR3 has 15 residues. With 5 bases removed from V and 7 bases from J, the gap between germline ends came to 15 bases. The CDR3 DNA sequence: TGTGCCAGCAGTCACACGGAGGTTTTAAATTCACCCCTCCACTTT. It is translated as CASSHTEVLNSPLHF.

This chain's CDR3 is CASSPRSYRDEKLFF. The CDR3 region has the DNA TGTGCCAGCAGCCCCCGGTCATACAGAGATGAAAAACTGTTTTTT. The chain combines TRBV9 with TRBJ1-4; D unresolved. Trimming stripped 4 bases from V and 6 bases from J, with 16 bases between. CDR1 and CDR2 from the germline V gene are SGDLS and YYNGEE. The CDR3 has 15 amino acids.

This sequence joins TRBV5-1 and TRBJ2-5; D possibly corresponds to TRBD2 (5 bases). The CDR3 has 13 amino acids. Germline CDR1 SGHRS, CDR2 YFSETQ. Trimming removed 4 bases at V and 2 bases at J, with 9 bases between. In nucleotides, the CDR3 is TGCGCCAGCAGCACTGGACTGCAAGAGACCCAGTACTTC. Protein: CASSTGLQETQYF.

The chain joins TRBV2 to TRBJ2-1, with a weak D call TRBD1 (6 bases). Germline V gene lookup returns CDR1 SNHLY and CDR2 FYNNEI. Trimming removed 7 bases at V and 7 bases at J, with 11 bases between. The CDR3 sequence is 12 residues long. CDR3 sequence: CASTLRGNEQFF. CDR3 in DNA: TGTGCCAGCACCCTTAGGGGGAATGAGCAGTTCTTC.

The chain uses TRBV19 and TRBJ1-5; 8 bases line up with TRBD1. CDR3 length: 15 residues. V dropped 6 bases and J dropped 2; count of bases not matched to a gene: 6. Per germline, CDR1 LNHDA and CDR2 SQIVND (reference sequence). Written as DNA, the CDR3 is TGTGCCAGTAGAGATCAGGGGGCTGGCAATCAGCCCCAGCATTTT. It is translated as CASRDQGAGNQPQHF.

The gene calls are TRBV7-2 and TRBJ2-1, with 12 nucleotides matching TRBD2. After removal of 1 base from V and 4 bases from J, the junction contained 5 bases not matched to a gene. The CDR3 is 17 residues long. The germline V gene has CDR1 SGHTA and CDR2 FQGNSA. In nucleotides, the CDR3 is TGTGCCAGCAGCTTAGGGCTAGCGGGGGGGATATACAATGAGCAGTTCTTC. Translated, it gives CASSLGLAGGIYNEQFF.

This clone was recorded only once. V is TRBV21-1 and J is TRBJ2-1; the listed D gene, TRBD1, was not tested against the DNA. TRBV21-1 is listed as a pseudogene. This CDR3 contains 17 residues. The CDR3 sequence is CASRTPVRGDRTNEQFF. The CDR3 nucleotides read TGTGCCAGCAGAACTCCAGTGAGGGGAGACAGGACAAATGAGCAGTTCTTC.

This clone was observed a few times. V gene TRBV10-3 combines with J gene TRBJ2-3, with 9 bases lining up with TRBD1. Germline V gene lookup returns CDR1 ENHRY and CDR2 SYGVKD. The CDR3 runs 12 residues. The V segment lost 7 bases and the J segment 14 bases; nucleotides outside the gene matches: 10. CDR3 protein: CAITTGQGWPYF. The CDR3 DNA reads TGTGCCATCACTACCGGACAGGGGTGGCCGTATTTT.

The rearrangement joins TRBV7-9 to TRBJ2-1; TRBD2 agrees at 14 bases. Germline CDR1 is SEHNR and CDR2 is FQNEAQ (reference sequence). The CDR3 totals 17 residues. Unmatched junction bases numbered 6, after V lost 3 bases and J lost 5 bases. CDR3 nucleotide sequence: TGTGCCAGCAGCTTGAGACTAGCGGGAGGGCCCCACAATGAGCAGTTCTTC. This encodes CASSLRLAGGPHNEQFF.

Here the CDR3 reads CASSSLTGNYNEQFF. CDR3 bases: TGTGCCAGCAGCTCACTGACAGGAAACTACAATGAGCAGTTCTTC. The chain carries TRBV11-2 and TRBJ2-1, with D possibly matching TRBD1 (6 bases). Between the trimmed V and J ends, which lost 4 bases and 3 bases, there was a span of 13 bases. From germline, CDR1 is SGHAT and CDR2 FQNNGV. This CDR3 is built from 15 residues.

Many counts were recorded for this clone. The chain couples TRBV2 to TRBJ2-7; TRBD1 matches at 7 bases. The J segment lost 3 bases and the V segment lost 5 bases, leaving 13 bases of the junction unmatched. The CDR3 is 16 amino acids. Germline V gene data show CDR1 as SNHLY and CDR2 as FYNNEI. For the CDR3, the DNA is TGTGCCAGCAGTCCCCCCAGCAGGACAGGTCTCTACGAGCAGTACTTC. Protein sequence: CASSPPSRTGLYEQYF.

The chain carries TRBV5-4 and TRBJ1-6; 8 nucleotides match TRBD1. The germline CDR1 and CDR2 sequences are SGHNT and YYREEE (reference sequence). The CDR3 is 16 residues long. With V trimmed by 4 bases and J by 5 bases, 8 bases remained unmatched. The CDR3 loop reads CASSPRQGANNSPLHF. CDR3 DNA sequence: TGTGCCAGCAGCCCCCGGCAGGGGGCCAATAATTCACCCCTCCACTTT.

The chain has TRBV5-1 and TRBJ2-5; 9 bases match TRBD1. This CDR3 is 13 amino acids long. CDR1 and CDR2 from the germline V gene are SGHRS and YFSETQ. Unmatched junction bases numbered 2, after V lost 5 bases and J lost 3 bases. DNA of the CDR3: TGCGCCAGCAGGGGGACAGGGAAAGAGACCCAGTACTTC. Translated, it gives CASRGTGKETQYF.